This T cell receptor beta chain was captured by sequencing in a study of shared clonotypes between healthy human individuals. As for the study in general: Donors consisted of two women and a few men between 18 and 49.

Study results and caveats: Estimated richness values were generally larger in naive subsets than in memory subsets.

Remarks on this clone: The antigen remains unidentified.

The CDR3 has 14 amino acids. Unmatched junction bases numbered 7, after V lost 7 bases and J lost 4 bases. Germline V gene sequence: CDR1 MDHEN, CDR2 SYDVKM. Clones were sequenced by immunoSEQ multiplex PCR, and TCRdb holds only the in-frame ones, with some missing. The table shows 2,500,000 or so clones, with under 95% occurring only once. The rearrangement joins TRBV28 to TRBJ1-5; TRBD1 agrees at 7 bases. The receptor was derived from a man in his late teens or twenties in good health. Some clones in this sample may be carry-over from other donors' samples. The specimen was naive CD4+ T cells from PBMCs. The sample's subset: CD45RA+ positively selected. CDR3 sequence (DNA): TGTGCCAGCATCACAGGGGTCGTAAATCAGCCCCAGCATTTT. This encodes CASITGVVNQPQHF.